In this sample, the clone carrying this T cell receptor beta chain turned up once. Some clones are missing from TCRdb's copy, which holds only in-frame ones; the method was immunoSEQ multiplex PCR. The sample yields 150,000 to 200,000 clones, approximately 81% seen once. V was clipped by 8 bases and J by 11 bases, with 15 bases between them. This CDR3 spans 11 amino acids. The data derive from a study of blood T cell repertoires in COVID-19. The sequenced material came from peripheral blood. The clonotype comes from a human donor with acute or convalescent COVID-19. The donor label of this sample is uncertain. This chain joins TRBV12-3 or TRBV12-4 and TRBJ1-1, with D unclear. CDR3 DNA sequence: TGTGCCAGCCGGTCCCGGGTATCGGCTTTCTTT. This sequence encodes CASRSRVSAFF.